The 29 T cell receptor beta chains given below trace back to one sample, sequenced in a study of blood T cell repertoires in COVID-19. Only in-frame clones appear in the TCRdb table, and some are missing; sequencing was by immunoSEQ multiplex PCR. The repertoire consists of fewer than 200,000 clones, with 88% occurring once and the leading ten covering 20% to 30%. The sequenced sample consisted of peripheral blood. These receptor sequences come from a man in his 60s with acute or convalescent COVID-19.

The chain uses TRBV18 and TRBJ2-7, with 10 bases aligning to TRBD1. This CDR3 spans 18 amino acids. Germline V lookup: CDR1 KGHSH, CDR2 LQKENI. After removal of 3 bases from V and 4 bases from J, the junction contained 15 bases not matched to a gene. The CDR3 protein is CASSPVPPGTGVSYEQYF. The CDR3 coding sequence is TGTGCCAGCTCACCCGTCCCACCCGGGACAGGGGTCTCGTACGAGCAGTACTTC.

The rearrangement uses TRBV27 and TRBJ1-2; 8 bases agree with TRBD1. CDR1 and CDR2 from the germline V gene are MNHEY and SMNVEV (reference sequence). Trimming at V came to 2 bases and at J to 8 bases, leaving 10 bases not matched to a gene. This CDR3 contains 15 residues. The DNA for the CDR3 is TGTGCCAGCAGTTTAACTCGGCAGGGGGCTGGGGGCTACACCTTC. It codes for CASSLTRQGAGGYTF.

The chain is built from TRBV12-3 or TRBV12-4 and TRBJ2-1; D is perhaps TRBD1 (5 bases). CDR3 length equals 10 residues. Trimming left V 6 bases short and J 11 bases short, with 8 bases between. The CDR3 region is CASSQGKQFF. CDR3 coding DNA: TGTGCCAGCAGCCAGGGAAAGCAGTTCTTC.

The chain combines TRBV29-1 with TRBJ2-7; weak D call: TRBD2 (5 bases). CDR1 and CDR2 (germline): SQVTM, ANQGSEA. The V end lost 7 bases, the J end lost 2 bases, and 12 bases lay between the germline ends. The CDR3 contains 12 residues. CDR3 residues: CSALREPYEQYF. Here the CDR3 DNA reads TGCAGCGCCCTTAGGGAGCCCTACGAGCAGTACTTC.

This sequence joins TRBV6-2 or TRBV6-3 and TRBJ2-7; the D gene is possibly TRBD2 (5 bases). Trimming removed 2 bases at V and 3 bases at J, with 11 bases between. The germline gives CDR1 MNHEY, CDR2 SVGEGT. The CDR3 has 14 amino acids. Here the CDR3 DNA reads TGTGCCAGCAGTTACGGGAGCGCGATCTACGAGCAGTACTTC. Its protein product is CASSYGSAIYEQYF.

Comment on this clone: Other DNA sequences of this sample code for an identical CDR3. The chain recombines TRBV27 with TRBJ1-1; no definite D call. The germline V gene has CDR1 MNHEY and CDR2 SMNVEV (reference sequence). V lost 2 bases and J 1 base, leaving 5 bases between the germline ends. The CDR3 totals 13 residues. The CDR3 here is CASSLRGNTEAFF. CDR3 nucleotide sequence: TGTGCCAGCAGTTTACGGGGGAACACTGAAGCTTTCTTT.

The V and J genes are TRBV6-1 and TRBJ1-2, with no clear D. Germline V lookup: CDR1 MNHNS, CDR2 SASEGT. This CDR3 contains 15 residues. V was cut by 0 bases and J by 4 bases, with 12 bases left in between. The CDR3 DNA is TGTGCCAGCAGTGAAGCGGGCTCCCAGCCCTATGGCTACACCTTC. Encoded protein: CASSEAGSQPYGYTF.

This clone came up a few times. The rearrangement uses TRBV2 and TRBJ2-7; 8 bases are shared with TRBD1. V lost 7 bases, J lost 2 bases, and 10 bases stayed unmatched. CDR1 and CDR2 (germline): SNHLY, FYNNEI. The CDR3 has 15 residues. Here the CDR3 reads CASTQGTGPPYEQYF. CDR3 DNA: TGTGCCAGCACCCAAGGGACAGGACCTCCCTACGAGCAGTACTTC.

The CDR3 bases are TGTGCCAGCAGGGACAGGGCTAATTCACCCCTCCACTTT. This codes for CASRDRANSPLHF. The chain combines TRBV18 with TRBJ1-6, with 9 positions matching TRBD1. This CDR3 region has 13 residues. Trimming cost V 8 bases and J 6 bases; bases outside gene matches: 2. Germline assignment: CDR1 KGHSH and CDR2 LQKENI. Drawing the rest from reference TRBV18 and TRBJ1-6, the complete variable domain is NAGVMQNPRHLVRRRGQEARLRCSPMKGHSHVYWYRQLPEEGLKFMVYLQKENIIDESGMPKERFSAEFPKEGPSILRIQQVVRGDSAAYFCASRDRANSPLHFGNGTRLTVT.

This chain joins TRBV24-1 and TRBJ2-5, with TRBD1 as a possible D gene (6 bases). The length of the CDR3 is 15 residues. Trimming removed 4 bases from V and 7 bases from J, with 18 bases in between. CDR1 and CDR2 from the germline V gene are KGHDR and SFDVKD. The CDR3 reads CATSEDRLGYGTQYF. The CDR3 nucleotides are TGTGCCACCAGTGAAGACAGGTTGGGGTATGGGACCCAGTACTTC.

This rearrangement joins TRBV27 to TRBJ1-6; 8 nucleotides match TRBD1. The CDR3 loop spans 15 amino acids. Germline V lookup: CDR1 MNHEY, CDR2 SMNVEV (reference sequence). Unmatched junction bases numbered 9, after V lost 7 bases and J lost 7 bases. Written as DNA, the CDR3 is TGTGCCAGCACCCTTCGACAGGGGTGGAATTCACCCCTCCACTTT. It translates to CASTLRQGWNSPLHF.

The J gene is TRBJ1-1, the V gene TRBV18; D perhaps matches TRBD1 (6 bases). Looked up from germline, CDR1 is KGHSH and CDR2 is LQKENI. Trimming cost V 2 bases and J 4 bases, with 17 bases left between them. The CDR3 covers 16 residues. The CDR3 DNA follows: TGTGCCAGCTCACCAAGCGACAGGCCTAGCGGCACTGAAGCTTTCTTT. Its translation is CASSPSDRPSGTEAFF.

The V call is TRBV11-3, the J call TRBJ2-7; a possible D gene is TRBD1 (7 bases). Germline V CDR1 and CDR2: SGHNT, YENEEA. V lost 1 base and J lost 7, with 14 bases in between. This CDR3 comprises 14 residues. The CDR3 here is CASSLGAGQWEQYF. In DNA, the CDR3 is TGTGCCAGCAGCTTAGGGGCGGGACAGTGGGAGCAGTACTTC.

V and J are TRBV7-9 and TRBJ1-3, with 8 bases identical to TRBD1. The V and J ends lost 3 bases and 0 bases, in that order; junction bases with no gene match: 7. Germline CDR1 SEHNR, CDR2 FQNEAQ (reference sequence). The CDR3 covers 17 residues. The CDR3 region is CASSFSLTGGSGNTIYF. DNA for the CDR3: TGTGCCAGCAGCTTCTCACTAACAGGGGGCTCTGGAAACACCATATATTTT.

The rearrangement uses TRBV5-4 and TRBJ1-2; 10 bases agree with TRBD1. This CDR3 is 13 amino acids long. Germline CDR1 and CDR2: SGHNT and YYREEE (reference sequence). V lost 3 bases to trimming and J lost 8 bases; unmatched junction nucleotides: 4. CDR3 sequence: CASSSGTGEGYTF. CDR3 coding DNA: TGTGCCAGCAGCTCCGGGACAGGGGAGGGCTACACCTTC. Supplemented by reference TRBV5-4 and TRBJ1-2, the full variable domain reads ETGVTQSPTHLIKTRGQQVTLRCSSQSGHNTVSWYQQALGQGPQFIFQYYREEENGRGNFPPRFSGLQFPNYSSELNVNALELDDSALYLCASSSGTGEGYTFGSGTRLTVV.

CDR3 protein: CASSYWGGRQFF. The CDR3 DNA sequence: TGTGCCAGCAGTTACTGGGGGGGACGGCAGTTCTTC. The genes are TRBV6-2 or TRBV6-3 and TRBJ2-1; 7 bases line up with TRBD2. CDR1 and CDR2 from the germline V gene are MNHEY and SVGEGT. This CDR3 is built from 12 residues. After removal of 1 base from V and 12 bases from J, the junction contained 3 bases not matched to a gene.

This chain connects TRBV18 to TRBJ2-7; D perhaps matches TRBD1 (6 bases). The CDR3 length is 14 residues. V was clipped by 2 bases and J by 5 bases, with 13 bases between them. CDR1 and CDR2 (germline): KGHSH, LQKENI. CDR3 loop: CASSPATQGNEQYV. In DNA, the CDR3 is TGTGCCAGCTCACCAGCTACCCAGGGGAACGAGCAGTACGTC.

The chain has TRBV2 and TRBJ2-3; weak D call: TRBD2 (5 bases). This CDR3 has 15 amino acids. V was pared by 5 bases and J by 0 bases, with 12 bases between. CDR1 and CDR2 (germline): SNHLY, FYNNEI. The DNA of the CDR3 is TGTGCCAGCAGTTCGGACTTTACTAGCACAGATACGCAGTATTTT. Amino acids: CASSSDFTSTDTQYF. The complete variable domain, with remaining parts taken from reference TRBV2 and TRBJ2-3, reads EPEVTQTPSHQVTQMGQEVILRCVPISNHLYFYWYRQILGQKVEFLVSFYNNEISEKSEIFDDQFSVERPDGSNFTLKIRSTKLEDSAMYFCASSSDFTSTDTQYFGPGTRLTVL.

This chain uses TRBV29-1 with TRBJ2-5; 10 nucleotides align to TRBD1. The V segment lost 7 bases and the J segment 7 bases; nucleotides outside the gene matches: 12. The CDR3 is made up of 14 amino acids. Germline V gives CDR1 SQVTM, CDR2 ANQGSEA. CDR3 region: CSASDRGPSRTQYF. CDR3 sequence (DNA): TGCAGCGCCTCTGACAGGGGGCCGTCTCGGACCCAGTACTTC.

The chain uses TRBV27 and TRBJ1-2; unclear D gene. Germline lookup yields CDR1 MNHEY and CDR2 SMNVEV (reference sequence). The CDR3 extends over 14 amino acids. V was shortened by 4 bases and J by 1 base, with 10 bases between the two germline ends. Here the CDR3 reads CASSSRRGNYGYTF. The CDR3, as DNA: TGTGCCAGCAGTTCAAGACGGGGTAACTATGGCTACACCTTC.

CDR3 coding DNA: TGTGCCAGCAGCTTAACGGACAGATCCTTTGGCTACACCTTC. Protein: CASSLTDRSFGYTF. The chain recombines TRBV7-3 with TRBJ1-2, with a weak D call TRBD1 (6 bases). The CDR3 runs 14 residues. Germline-derived CDR1 and CDR2 are SGHTA and FQGTGA. Trimming removed 0 bases from V and 7 bases from J, with 12 bases in between.

The chain couples TRBV6-1 to TRBJ1-1; a possible D gene is TRBD1 (5 bases). The length of the CDR3 is 15 residues. Germline V CDR1 and CDR2: MNHNS, SASEGT. Trimming cost V 2 bases and J 4 bases, with 14 bases left between them. In DNA, the CDR3 is TGTGCCAGCAGTGAACAGGCAGGGATGGCCACTGAAGCTTTCTTT. Translating gives CASSEQAGMATEAFF.

V is TRBV7-9 and J is TRBJ1-2, with 10 bases that match TRBD1. CDR3 size: 16 residues. CDR1 and CDR2 from the germline V gene are SEHNR and FQNEAQ (reference sequence). J was trimmed by 4 bases and V by 0 bases; bases with no gene match: 5. The CDR3 sequence is CASSLASDRGSYGYTF. The DNA for the CDR3 is TGTGCCAGCAGCTTAGCTTCGGACAGGGGGAGCTATGGCTACACCTTC.

The V and J genes are TRBV24-1 and TRBJ2-2; 10 bases agree with TRBD1. After removal of 4 bases from V and 7 bases from J, the junction contained 8 bases not matched to a gene. Germline CDR1 and CDR2: KGHDR and SFDVKD. The CDR3 runs 16 residues. CDR3: CATSDLDRGQGGELFF. CDR3 coding DNA: TGTGCCACCAGTGACCTCGACAGGGGGCAGGGCGGGGAGCTGTTTTTT.

The J gene is TRBJ2-5, the V gene TRBV6-6, with 10 bases matching TRBD2. The CDR3 has 11 residues. Looked up from germline, CDR1 is MNHNY and CDR2 is SVGAGI (reference sequence). CDR3 DNA sequence: TGTGCAGCAGCGGGAGGGGAGACCCAGTACTTC. Its translation is CAAAGGETQYF.

J is TRBJ2-7 and V is TRBV5-1, with 7 bases fitting TRBD2. The ends lost 0 bases at V and 0 bases at J; junction bases unmatched: 9. Per the germline V gene, CDR1 is SGHRS and CDR2 is YFSETQ. The CDR3 is 17 amino acids. The CDR3 sequence is CASSLGEGFTSSYEQYV. DNA of the CDR3: TGCGCCAGCAGCTTGGGGGAGGGATTCACGAGCTCCTACGAGCAGTACGTC.

The chain links TRBV9 to TRBJ2-1; 7 nucleotides agree with TRBD2. The CDR3 consists of 15 residues. The germline V gene encodes CDR1 SGDLS and CDR2 YYNGEE. The V and J ends lost 4 bases and 5 bases, in that order; junction bases with no gene match: 9. CDR3 sequence reads: CASSPLARGNNEQFF. The DNA for the CDR3 is TGTGCCAGCAGCCCACTAGCGAGAGGGAACAATGAGCAGTTCTTC.

This clone was seen only a few times. V usage is TRBV5-6 and J usage is TRBJ1-1; 7 positions agree with TRBD1. Unmatched junction bases numbered 11, after V lost 4 bases and J lost 11 bases. Germline V gene data show CDR1 as SGHDT and CDR2 as YYEEEE. There are 13 residues in the CDR3. The chain's CDR3 is CASSVNRGPNAFF. DNA for the CDR3: TGTGCCAGCAGCGTCAACAGGGGCCCCAACGCTTTCTTT.

The table lists this clone with a few counts. The genes are TRBV11-3 and TRBJ1-1; D not certain. The CDR3 length is 14 residues. Trimming left V 1 base short and J 1 base short, with 7 bases between. CDR1 SGHNT and CDR2 YENEEA come from the germline V gene. The CDR3 DNA reads as TGTGCCAGCAGCTTAGGACTTAGGAACACTGAAGCTTTCTTT. This codes for CASSLGLRNTEAFF.